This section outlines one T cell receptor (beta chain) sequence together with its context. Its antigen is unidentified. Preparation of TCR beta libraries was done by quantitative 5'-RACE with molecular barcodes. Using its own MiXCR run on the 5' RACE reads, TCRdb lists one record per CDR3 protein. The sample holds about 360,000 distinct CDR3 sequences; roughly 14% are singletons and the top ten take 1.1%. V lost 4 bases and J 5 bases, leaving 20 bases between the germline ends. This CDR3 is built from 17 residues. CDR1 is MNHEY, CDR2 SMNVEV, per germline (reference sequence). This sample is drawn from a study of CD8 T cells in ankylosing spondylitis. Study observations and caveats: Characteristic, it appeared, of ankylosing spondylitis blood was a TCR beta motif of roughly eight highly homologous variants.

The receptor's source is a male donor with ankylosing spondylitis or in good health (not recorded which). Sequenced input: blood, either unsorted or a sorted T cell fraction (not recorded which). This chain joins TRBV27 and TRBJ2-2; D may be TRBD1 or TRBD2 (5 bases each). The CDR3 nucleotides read TGTGCCAGCAGTTCTCTTGGGACCATTATTGGAACCGGGGAGCTGTTTTTT. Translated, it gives CASSSLGTIIGTGELFF.